Below, 15 T cell receptor beta chains from the same sample are listed, as sequenced in a study of CD8 T cells in Susac syndrome. Random-hexamer reverse transcription was applied to roughly 0.5 to 1 ug RNA. TCRdb reanalysed the immunoSEQ multiplex PCR reads using MiXCR and keeps one entry per CDR3 protein. The repertoire holds 75,000 to 95,000 distinct CDR3 sequences, with roughly 91% as singletons. The sample was CD8+ T cells from PBMCs. Receptor source: a human donor with multiple sclerosis.

The chain joins TRBV14 to TRBJ2-1; D may be TRBD2 (6 bases). This CDR3 has 17 residues. V gave up 1 base and J gave up 0 bases, with 13 bases separating them. Germline lookup yields CDR1 SGHDN and CDR2 FVKESK. In DNA form, the CDR3 reads TGTGCCAGCAGCCAAGGGGTCGGGGGTCCCTCCTACAATGAGCAGTTCTTC. It specifies CASSQGVGGPSYNEQFF.

The rearrangement links TRBV6-1 to TRBJ1-1; D gene unclear. V lost 9 bases and J lost 5, with 7 bases in between. Germline V gene data show CDR1 as MNHNS and CDR2 as SASEGT. CDR3 length: 10 amino acids. In DNA, the CDR3 is TGTGCCAGTGGATGGACTGAAGCTTTCTTT. Protein: CASGWTEAFF.

The chain is built from TRBV12-5 and TRBJ2-1; D is possibly TRBD1 (6 bases). The V end was cut by 0 bases, the J end by 7 bases, with 13 bases between. The CDR3 sequence is 15 residues long. The germline V gene encodes CDR1 LGHNT and CDR2 FRNRAP. DNA of the CDR3: TGTGCTAGTGGTTTGGTACTACAGGGTAGGAATGAGCAGTTCTTC. Translating gives CASGLVLQGRNEQFF.

The chain links TRBV19 to TRBJ1-1; D ambiguous. Germline CDR1 and CDR2: LNHDA and SQIVND (reference sequence). Between the trimmed V and J ends, which lost 3 bases and 7 bases, there was a span of 12 bases. The CDR3 runs to 13 residues. This CDR3 reads CASSITGLLEAFF. Written as DNA, the CDR3 is TGTGCCAGTAGTATTACTGGACTTCTTGAAGCTTTCTTT.

This clonotype occurred a few times. CDR3 loop: CATSGDNYGYTF. The CDR3 region has the DNA TGTGCCACCAGTGGTGACAACTATGGCTACACCTTC. The chain has TRBV24-1 and TRBJ1-2; D is undetermined. Trimming took 5 bases from V and 2 from J, leaving 5 bases between them. CDR1 KGHDR and CDR2 SFDVKD come from the germline V gene. There are 12 residues in the CDR3.

The rearrangement joins TRBV12-5 to TRBJ1-5, with 7 bases identical to TRBD1. Germline lookup yields CDR1 LGHNT and CDR2 FRNRAP. The V gene end was trimmed by 0 bases and the J gene end by 5 bases; junction bases not matched to a gene: 13. This CDR3 region has 18 residues. The CDR3 DNA follows: TGTGCTAGTGGTTTGGTATACGAAACAGGGGTCCTAGATCAGCCCCAGCATTTT. Translating gives CASGLVYETGVLDQPQHF. Full variable domain (missing parts from reference TRBV12-5 and TRBJ1-5): DARVTQTPRHKVTEMGQEVTMRCQPILGHNTVFWYRQTMMQGLELLAYFRNRAPLDDSGMPKDRFSAEMPDATLATLKIQPSEPRDSAVYFCASGLVYETGVLDQPQHFGDGTRLSIL.

J is TRBJ2-3 and V is TRBV3-1; TRBD1 might be the D (6 bases). With 6 bases removed from V and 2 bases from J, the gap between germline ends came to 9 bases. The V gene's germline CDR1 is LGHDT and CDR2 YNNKEL (reference sequence). This CDR3 is 13 amino acids long. The CDR3 spells CASRDRVTDTQYF. As DNA, the CDR3 is TGTGCCAGCAGGGACAGAGTCACAGATACGCAGTATTTT.

The chain combines TRBV27 with TRBJ2-7; the match to TRBD1 covers 7 bases. Unmatched junction bases numbered 4, after V lost 2 bases and J lost 3 bases. The CDR3 sequence is 14 residues long. Germline V gene sequence: CDR1 MNHEY, CDR2 SMNVEV (reference sequence). Here the CDR3 reads CASSLNSGGYEQYF. Written as DNA, the CDR3 is TGTGCCAGCAGTTTAAACTCAGGGGGCTACGAGCAGTACTTC.

This clonotype appeared a few times. V usage is TRBV15 and J usage is TRBJ2-1; TRBD2 matches 11 bases. CDR1 and CDR2 from the germline V gene are LNHNV and YYDKDF (reference sequence). The length of the CDR3 is 17 residues. V lost 1 base to trimming and J lost 4 bases; unmatched junction nucleotides: 6. The CDR3 reads CATSRVLAGGGYNEQFF. In DNA form, the CDR3 reads TGTGCCACCAGCAGAGTCCTAGCGGGAGGCGGGTACAATGAGCAGTTCTTC.

The chain uses TRBV2 and TRBJ2-7, with 10 bases lining up with TRBD1. Germline V gives CDR1 SNHLY, CDR2 FYNNEI. The CDR3 covers 15 residues. J was trimmed by 3 bases and V by 3 bases; bases with no gene match: 5. CDR3 nucleotides: TGTGCCAGCAGTGACGGGACAGGGGATTACTACGAGCAGTACTTC. It encodes CASSDGTGDYYEQYF. The full variable domain, rest sourced from reference TRBV2 and TRBJ2-7, is EPEVTQTPSHQVTQMGQEVILRCVPISNHLYFYWYRQILGQKVEFLVSFYNNEISEKSEIFDDQFSVERPDGSNFTLKIRSTKLEDSAMYFCASSDGTGDYYEQYFGPGTRLTVT.

This clonotype appeared a single time. V is TRBV12-3 or TRBV12-4 and J is TRBJ2-7; 8 bases are shared with TRBD2. The CDR3 covers 15 residues. The ends lost 3 bases at V and 1 base at J; junction bases unmatched: 5. The CDR3 nucleotides read TGTGCCAGCAGTTTCGGTAGCGGGGTATCCTACGAGCAGTACTTC. It encodes CASSFGSGVSYEQYF.

This clonotype appeared once. The rearrangement uses TRBV2 and TRBJ2-5, with 7 bases that match TRBD1. The CDR3 spans 13 residues. Trimming cost V 7 bases and J 2 bases; bases outside gene matches: 4. The germline CDR1 and CDR2 sequences are SNHLY and FYNNEI. The CDR3: CASKGANQETQYF. The CDR3 nucleotides are TGTGCCAGCAAGGGGGCTAATCAAGAGACCCAGTACTTC. Based on the CDR3 plus reference TRBV2 and TRBJ2-5, the full variable domain is EPEVTQTPSHQVTQMGQEVILRCVPISNHLYFYWYRQILGQKVEFLVSFYNNEISEKSEIFDDQFSVERPDGSNFTLKIRSTKLEDSAMYFCASKGANQETQYFGPGTRLLVL.

In DNA form, the CDR3 reads TGTGCCAGCAGTACCCCGTGGGGCTACGAGCAGTACTTC. Translation gives CASSTPWGYEQYF. The V call is TRBV28, the J call TRBJ2-7; D gene unclear. V was trimmed by 5 bases and J by 3 bases, leaving 11 bases between them. This CDR3 has 13 residues. The germline V gene has CDR1 MDHEN and CDR2 SYDVKM.

This clonotype was counted a single time. The chain employs TRBV27 and TRBJ2-1; the D is unclear. Germline CDR1 MNHEY, CDR2 SMNVEV (reference sequence). This CDR3 contains 15 residues. The V gene lost 2 bases and the J gene lost 2 bases, with 10 bases spanning the gap. In nucleotides, the CDR3 is TGTGCCAGCAGTTTAAAGTTACAGCCCTACAATGAGCAGTTCTTC. This translates into CASSLKLQPYNEQFF.

The chain combines TRBV9 with TRBJ2-3; D may correspond to TRBD1 or TRBD2 (5 bases each). This CDR3 comprises 15 residues. The germline gives CDR1 SGDLS, CDR2 YYNGEE. V lost 1 base and J 6 bases, leaving 15 bases between the germline ends. The CDR3 region is CASSVSGTGTDTQYF. CDR3 DNA sequence: TGTGCCAGCAGCGTATCCGGGACGGGGACCGATACGCAGTATTTT.